The 7 T cell receptor beta chains reported below all come from one sample, sequenced in a study of T cell responses to AZD1222 COVID-19 vaccine. Sequenced by immunoSEQ multiplex PCR; TCRdb stores in-frame clones only, minus some. The sample contains some 150,000 clones, 75% to 90% of which appear only once. Sequencing was performed on peripheral blood, taken after recovery from COVID-19. The receptors originated from an adult who had recovered from COVID-19.

The V gene is TRBV9, the J gene TRBJ2-7; D remains unclear. The CDR3 consists of 13 residues. Germline loops: CDR1 SGDLS, CDR2 YYNGEE. Trimming removed 0 bases from V and 12 bases from J, with 16 bases in between. DNA of the CDR3: TGTGCCAGCAGCGTAGGTCTCTCAGCAGGTCTGTACTTC. Translation gives CASSVGLSAGLYF.

This chain connects TRBV7-6 to TRBJ2-7, with 9 bases identical to TRBD1. The CDR3 length is 15 residues. Trimming removed 4 bases from V and 6 bases from J; junction bases left unmatched: 10. Germline V gene sequence: CDR1 SGHVS, CDR2 FNYEAQ. The CDR3 nucleotides read TGTGCCAGCAGCTCCTATAATGGACAGGGGTCCGAGCAGTACTTC. As protein: CASSSYNGQGSEQYF.

J is TRBJ1-2 and V is TRBV11-3; TRBD1 agrees at 7 bases. The CDR3 spans 13 residues. Looked up from germline, CDR1 is SGHNT and CDR2 is YENEEA. Losses at the gene ends were 5 bases for V and 6 bases for J; bases not matched to a gene: 6. The CDR3: CASSVDRENGYTF. CDR3 nucleotide sequence: TGTGCCAGCAGCGTCGACAGGGAAAATGGCTACACCTTC.

V and J are TRBV7-7 and TRBJ2-1; 9 bases align to TRBD2. This CDR3 region has 16 residues. Germline V gene data show CDR1 as SSHAT and CDR2 as FNYEAQ (reference sequence). Trimming at V came to 1 base and at J to 5 bases, leaving 6 bases not matched to a gene. CDR3 loop: CASSLEGLAGNNEQFF. CDR3 coding DNA: TGTGCCAGCAGCTTAGAGGGTCTAGCGGGGAACAATGAGCAGTTCTTC.

V gene TRBV3-1 (or the pseudogene TRBV3-2) combines with J gene TRBJ1-6; maybe TRBD1 (5 bases). In germline, CDR1 is LGHDT, CDR2 YNNKEL (reference sequence). The CDR3 contains 14 residues. V lost 4 bases to trimming and J lost 9 bases, with 13 bases between them. This CDR3 reads CASSLGQPGSPLHF. In DNA, the CDR3 is TGTGCCAGCAGCCTGGGGCAGCCCGGTTCACCCCTCCACTTT.

This chain uses TRBV29-1 with TRBJ2-1; a possible D gene is TRBD1 (5 bases). CDR3 size: 12 residues. Germline V gives CDR1 SQVTM, CDR2 ANQGSEA. Trimming removed 5 bases at V and 8 bases at J, with 13 bases between. CDR3 DNA sequence: TGCAGCGTTCAGGGCAGGGATGATGAGCAGTTCTTC. Amino acids: CSVQGRDDEQFF.

V is TRBV6-5 and J is TRBJ2-1; D unclear. Germline V lookup: CDR1 MNHEY, CDR2 SVGAGI. The CDR3 sequence is 14 residues long. The ends were cut back, 7 bases at V and 6 bases at J, with 16 bases in the middle. CDR3 sequence reads: CASTVLADSNEQFF. CDR3 DNA sequence: TGTGCCAGCACCGTCTTGGCCGACTCCAATGAGCAGTTCTTC.